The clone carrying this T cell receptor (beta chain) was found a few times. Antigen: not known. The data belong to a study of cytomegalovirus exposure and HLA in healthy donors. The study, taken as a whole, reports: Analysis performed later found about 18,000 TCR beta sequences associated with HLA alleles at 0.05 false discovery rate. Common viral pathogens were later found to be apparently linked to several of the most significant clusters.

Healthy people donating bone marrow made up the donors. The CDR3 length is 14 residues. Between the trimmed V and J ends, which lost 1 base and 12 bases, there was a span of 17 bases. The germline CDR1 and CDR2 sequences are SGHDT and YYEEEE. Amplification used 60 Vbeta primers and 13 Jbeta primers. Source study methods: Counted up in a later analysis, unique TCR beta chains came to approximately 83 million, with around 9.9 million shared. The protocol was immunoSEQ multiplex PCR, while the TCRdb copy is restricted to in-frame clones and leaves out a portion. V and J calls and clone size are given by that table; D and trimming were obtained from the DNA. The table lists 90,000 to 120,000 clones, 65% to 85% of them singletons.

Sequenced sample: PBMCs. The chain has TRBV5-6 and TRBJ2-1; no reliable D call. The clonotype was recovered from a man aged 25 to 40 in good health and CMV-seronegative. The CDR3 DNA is TGTGCCAGCAGCTTGATTCCCGGTGGAGATGGGCAGTTCTTC. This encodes CASSLIPGGDGQFF.